The T cell receptor beta chain described here comes from a study of post-analysis software for immune sequencing data. Study observations and caveats: Patients with multiple sclerosis recorded significantly lower normalized Chao1 diversity than controls, the study found. About 5 TRBV segments appeared more often in patients than in controls, and TRBV5-6, TRBV5-1 and TRBV20-1 were among these.

With respect to this clonotype: Its matching antigen is unknown.

Researchers reported that TCR beta cDNA libraries carried unique molecular identifiers. Some 500,000 cDNA molecules were obtained per 1 to 10 million input T cells. TCRdb re-called the PCR reads through MiXCR, storing one row per CDR3 protein. The table includes about half a million distinct CDR3 sequences, 45% detected once. V dropped 4 bases and J dropped 3; count of bases not matched to a gene: 11. The germline V gene has CDR1 SQVTM and CDR2 ANQGSEA. The CDR3 sequence is 15 residues long. This chain joins TRBV29-1 and TRBJ2-7, with TRBD2 identical over 8 bases. This TCR was sampled from a girl aged 5-17 years with multiple sclerosis. The sequenced material came from blood. CDR3 amino acids: CSVGVCLAGGYEQYF. As DNA, the CDR3 is TGCAGCGTTGGGGTTTGTTTGGCGGGAGGCTACGAGCAGTACTTC.